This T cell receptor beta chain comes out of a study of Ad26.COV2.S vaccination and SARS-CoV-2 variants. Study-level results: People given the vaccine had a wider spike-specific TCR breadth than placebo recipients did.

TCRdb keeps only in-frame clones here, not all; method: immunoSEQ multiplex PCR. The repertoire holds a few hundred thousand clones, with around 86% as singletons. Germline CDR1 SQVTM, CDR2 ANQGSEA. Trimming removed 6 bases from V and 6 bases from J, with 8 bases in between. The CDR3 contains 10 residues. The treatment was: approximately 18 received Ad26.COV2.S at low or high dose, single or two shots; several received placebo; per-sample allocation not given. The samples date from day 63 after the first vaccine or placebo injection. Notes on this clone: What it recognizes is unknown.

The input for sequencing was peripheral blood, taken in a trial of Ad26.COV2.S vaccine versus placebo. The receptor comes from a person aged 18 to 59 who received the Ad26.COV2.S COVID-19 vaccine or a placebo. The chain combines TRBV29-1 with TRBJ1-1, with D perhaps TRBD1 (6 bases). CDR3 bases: TGCAGCGTCCACAGGGCTGAAGCTTTCTTT. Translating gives CSVHRAEAFF.